A single sample is the source of the 16 T cell receptor beta chains below, sequenced in a study of cytomegalovirus exposure and HLA in healthy donors. In the PCR, 60 Vbeta and 13 Jbeta primers were used. Assay used: immunoSEQ multiplex PCR; TCRdb lists only in-frame clones, some missing. The data contain 63,000 or so clones, approximately 74% of them singletons. Sample: PBMCs. The receptors shown here come from a woman aged 30 to 39 in good health and CMV-seropositive.

J is TRBJ2-7 and V is TRBV7-8, with 11 bases matching TRBD2. The germline gives CDR1 SGHVS, CDR2 FQNEAQ. Losses at the gene ends were 7 bases for V and 2 bases for J; bases not matched to a gene: 4. CDR3 size: 14 residues. The CDR3 protein is CASTQTSGAYEQYF. The CDR3 region has the DNA TGTGCCAGCACCCAGACTAGCGGGGCCTACGAGCAGTACTTC.

V usage is TRBV30 and J usage is TRBJ2-7; 12 nucleotides match TRBD1. Germline CDR1 is GTSNPN and CDR2 is SVGIG (reference sequence). V shed 3 bases, J shed 6 bases, and the junction held 9 bases outside the gene matches. The CDR3 loop spans 15 amino acids. Here the CDR3 DNA reads TGTGCCTGGAGCCCCGGGACAGGGGGCTGGGTCGAGCAGTACTTC. Its protein is CAWSPGTGGWVEQYF.

The rearrangement uses TRBV5-4 and TRBJ2-6; D perhaps matches TRBD1 (5 bases). The CDR3 sequence is 15 residues long. Germline lookup yields CDR1 SGHNT and CDR2 YYREEE (reference sequence). V dropped 0 bases and J dropped 2 bases, with 6 bases sitting between them. The CDR3 region is CASSLGGTGANVLTF. In nucleotides, the CDR3 is TGTGCCAGCAGCTTGGGGGGCACTGGGGCCAACGTCCTGACTTTC.

The J gene is TRBJ2-3, the V gene TRBV4-3; D gene unclear. The CDR3 extends over 16 amino acids. Trimming removed 2 bases from V and 11 bases from J, with 23 bases in between. Germline-derived CDR1 and CDR2 are LGHNA and YSLEER. CDR3 protein: CASSQSGSISTDGQYF. The DNA for the CDR3 is TGCGCCAGCAGCCAATCCGGCAGCATTTCCACAGACGGGCAGTATTTT.

The gene calls are TRBV2 and TRBJ1-5; the D is unclear. V was pared by 7 bases and J by 0 bases, with 10 bases between. This CDR3 region has 14 residues. The germline V gene encodes CDR1 SNHLY and CDR2 FYNNEI. CDR3 residues: CASTQEYSNQPQHF. DNA of the CDR3: TGTGCCAGCACCCAAGAGTATAGCAATCAGCCCCAGCATTTT.

The rearrangement links TRBV30 to TRBJ2-7, with 8 bases lining up with TRBD2. The germline V gene encodes CDR1 GTSNPN and CDR2 SVGIG (reference sequence). The CDR3 totals 13 residues. The V segment lost 3 bases and the J segment 3 bases; nucleotides outside the gene matches: 4. CDR3 residues: CAWSAGGLYEQYF. In DNA, the CDR3 is TGTGCCTGGAGCGCGGGGGGCCTCTACGAGCAGTACTTC.

This clone appeared many times. This sequence joins TRBV6-5 and TRBJ1-5; maybe TRBD1 (6 bases). The CDR3 extends over 15 amino acids. Germline V gene data show CDR1 as MNHEY and CDR2 as SVGAGI. Between the trimmed V and J ends, which lost 6 bases and 1 base, there was a span of 13 bases. CDR3 coding DNA: TGTGCCAGCAGATTCCTCAGGGGAAGCAATCAGCCCCAGCATTTT. Translated, it gives CASRFLRGSNQPQHF.

The chain recombines TRBV27 with TRBJ2-7; the D gene is possibly TRBD2 (5 bases). Germline CDR1 MNHEY, CDR2 SMNVEV (reference sequence). The V end lost 0 bases, the J end lost 5 bases, and 11 bases lay between the germline ends. The CDR3 has 14 residues. The CDR3 sequence: CASSLSINGDEQYF. The DNA of the CDR3 is TGTGCCAGCAGTTTATCGATAAACGGGGACGAGCAGTACTTC.

V and J are TRBV30 and TRBJ2-7, with D perhaps TRBD1 (6 bases). There are 13 residues in the CDR3. CDR1 is GTSNPN, CDR2 SVGIG, per germline (reference sequence). Trimming stripped 6 bases from V and 0 bases from J, with 12 bases between. The CDR3 protein is CACQIQGSYEQYF. The CDR3 bases are TGTGCCTGCCAAATACAGGGCTCCTACGAGCAGTACTTC. Full variable domain (remainder filled in from reference TRBV30 and TRBJ2-7): SQTIHQWPATLVQPVGSPLSLECTVEGTSNPNLYWYRQAAGRGLQLLFYSVGIGQISSEVPQNLSASRPQDRQFILSSKKLLLSDSGFYLCACQIQGSYEQYFGPGTRLTVT.

The J gene is TRBJ1-2, the V gene TRBV28; D possibly corresponds to TRBD1 (6 bases). The CDR3 runs 14 residues. CDR1 MDHEN and CDR2 SYDVKM come from the germline V gene. V lost 6 bases, J lost 0 bases, and 11 bases lay in between. The CDR3 sequence: CASRTTGPNYGYTF. The CDR3 region has the DNA TGTGCCAGCAGAACGACAGGACCTAACTATGGCTACACCTTC.

This chain uses TRBV29-1 with TRBJ2-2, with 12 bases aligning to TRBD2. There are 15 residues in the CDR3. Germline loops: CDR1 SQVTM, CDR2 ANQGSEA. V lost 7 bases to trimming and J lost 7 bases; unmatched junction nucleotides: 10. The DNA for the CDR3 is TGCAGCGCCCGGTACCTAGCGGGAGGGGTCGGGGAGCTGTTTTTT. This gives the protein CSARYLAGGVGELFF.

The gene calls are TRBV27 and TRBJ2-1; tentatively, D is TRBD1 (5 bases). CDR3 length equals 13 residues. V was clipped by 2 bases and J by 5 bases, with 7 bases between them. Germline V lookup: CDR1 MNHEY, CDR2 SMNVEV (reference sequence). The CDR3, as DNA: TGTGCCAGCAGTTTAGGGGCAGACAATGAGCAGTTCTTC. Translation: CASSLGADNEQFF.

The gene calls are TRBV10-1 and TRBJ1-1, with 9 bases identical to TRBD1. This CDR3 is 15 amino acids long. V shed 4 bases, J shed 1 base, and the junction held 4 bases outside the gene matches. Germline V gives CDR1 WNHNN, CDR2 SYGVQD (reference sequence). CDR3 coding DNA: TGCGCCAGCAGTGCTTTGGGACAGGGGAACACTGAAGCTTTCTTT. It specifies CASSALGQGNTEAFF.

Concerning this clone: The same CDR3 arises from other DNA sequences in this sample as well. The gene calls are TRBV28 and TRBJ2-7; 7 positions match TRBD1. This CDR3 has 12 amino acids. The junction had 2 bases not matched to a gene; V was cut back by 6 bases and J by 3 bases. Germline CDR1 is MDHEN and CDR2 is SYDVKM. Written as DNA, the CDR3 is TGTGCCAGCAGAAGACAGGGCTACGAGCAGTACTTC. Encoded protein: CASRRQGYEQYF.

The gene calls are TRBV7-2 and TRBJ2-1, with a tentative D call TRBD2 (5 bases). CDR1 SGHTA and CDR2 FQGNSA come from the germline V gene. Trimming left V 0 bases short and J 12 bases short, with 9 bases between. This CDR3 spans 12 amino acids. The CDR3 reads CASSLAGERQFF. The DNA of the CDR3 is TGTGCCAGCAGCTTAGCGGGAGAACGGCAGTTCTTC.

In this sample, this clone turned up once. The chain uses TRBV30 and TRBJ1-2; no definite D call. CDR3 length: 13 amino acids. Germline V gene data show CDR1 as GTSNPN and CDR2 as SVGIG (reference sequence). Trimming stripped 3 bases from V and 7 bases from J, with 15 bases between. The DNA for the CDR3 is TGTGCCTGGAGCGAGGCCCTTCTGGGTGGCTACACCTTC. Its translation: CAWSEALLGGYTF.